The sequence of this T cell receptor beta chain was determined in a study of Japanese encephalitis immunity and Zika vaccine responses. Across the study: Two to three months before ZPIV, two JEV vaccine doses were given. The study, taken as a whole, reports: Post-ZPIV, conserved-ZIKV-epitope CD4 repertoires in JEV-pre-vaccinated donors shrank significantly.

PBMCs were CFSE-labeled and cultured for less than seven days with peptide pools at approximately 1 ug/mL each. Live CD56-CD19-CD16-CD3+CD4+ cells with low CFSE were sorted unfixed as proliferating CD4 T cells. The CDR3 has 13 amino acids. Germline CDR1 and CDR2: LGHDT and YNNKEL (reference sequence). V was cut by 0 bases and J by 7 bases, with 7 bases left in between. TCRdb re-analysed the 5' RACE reads in MiXCR, keeping a single row per CDR3 protein. The repertoire includes approximately 200 distinct CDR3 sequences, roughly 1% of them detected once, and less than 60% sits in the top ten. By its share, this clonotype is medium-sized.

V usage is TRBV3-1 and J usage is TRBJ1-5; no firm D call. This sequence originates from an adult man who received an inactivated Zika virus vaccine. Sequenced material: antigen-activated CD4+ T cells from blood, cultured, taken during a Zika inactivated vaccine study. The CDR3 loop is CASSQDTDQPQHF. Written as DNA, the CDR3 is TGTGCCAGCAGCCAAGACACCGACCAGCCCCAGCATTTT.